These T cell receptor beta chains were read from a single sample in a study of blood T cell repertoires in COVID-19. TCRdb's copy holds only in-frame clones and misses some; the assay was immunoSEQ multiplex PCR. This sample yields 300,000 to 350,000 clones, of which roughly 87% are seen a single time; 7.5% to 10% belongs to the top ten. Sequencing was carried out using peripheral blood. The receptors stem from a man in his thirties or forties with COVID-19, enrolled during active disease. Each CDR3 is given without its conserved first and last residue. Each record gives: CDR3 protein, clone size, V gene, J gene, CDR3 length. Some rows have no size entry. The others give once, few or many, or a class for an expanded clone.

CDR3aa: ASSYTWRQPQH
abundance: .
v_gene: TRBV6-5
j_gene: TRBJ1-5
len: 11

CDR3aa: ASSSGTHLEQY
abundance: .
v_gene: TRBV28
j_gene: TRBJ2-7
len: 11

CDR3aa: ATSAAGTSSMQF
abundance: .
v_gene: TRBV24-1
j_gene: TRBJ2-1
len: 12

CDR3aa: ASSGTRSTDTQY
abundance: .
v_gene: TRBV19
j_gene: TRBJ2-3
len: 12

CDR3aa: ASSSGQGRASTGELF
abundance: .
v_gene: TRBV7-2
j_gene: TRBJ2-2
len: 15

CDR3aa: ASTLTSGSYEQY
abundance: .
v_gene: TRBV2
j_gene: TRBJ2-7
len: 12

CDR3aa: ASSLYEPRVGEAF
abundance: .
v_gene: TRBV28
j_gene: TRBJ1-1
len: 13

CDR3aa: ASSLLAGVLNQPQH
abundance: .
v_gene: TRBV28
j_gene: TRBJ1-5
len: 14

CDR3aa: ASSSGAVSNYGYT
abundance: .
v_gene: TRBV7-2
j_gene: TRBJ1-2
len: 13

CDR3aa: ASSPSRDRGGKLF
abundance: .
v_gene: TRBV9
j_gene: TRBJ1-4
len: 13

CDR3aa: ASSLSTARCT
abundance: .
v_gene: TRBV11-2
j_gene: TRBJ1-2
len: 10

CDR3aa: ASSFPGSGNTIY
abundance: once
v_gene: TRBV7-2
j_gene: TRBJ1-3
len: 12

CDR3aa: ASSPPGGYGGTDTQY
abundance: .
v_gene: TRBV18
j_gene: TRBJ2-3
len: 15

CDR3aa: ASIGLAGDYEQY
abundance: .
v_gene: TRBV7-9
j_gene: TRBJ2-7
len: 12

CDR3aa: AWSVRDSNSPLH
abundance: .
v_gene: TRBV30
j_gene: TRBJ1-6
len: 12

CDR3aa: ATSDPGHTYEQY
abundance: .
v_gene: TRBV24-1
j_gene: TRBJ2-7
len: 12

CDR3aa: ATSDLVSAALSSPNYGYT
abundance: .
v_gene: TRBV24-1
j_gene: TRBJ1-2
len: 18

CDR3aa: ASSKLKSGANVLT
abundance: .
v_gene: TRBV19
j_gene: TRBJ2-6
len: 13

CDR3aa: ASSYGQDSTNEKLF
abundance: .
v_gene: TRBV6-5
j_gene: TRBJ1-4
len: 14

CDR3aa: ASSFSPYGYT
abundance: .
v_gene: TRBV28
j_gene: TRBJ1-2
len: 10

CDR3aa: ASSLDTGGFLHQPQH
abundance: .
v_gene: TRBV7-8
j_gene: TRBJ1-5
len: 15

CDR3aa: ASSPQGDSPLH
abundance: .
v_gene: TRBV5-1
j_gene: TRBJ1-6
len: 11

CDR3aa: AISDRTGVISGANVLT
abundance: .
v_gene: TRBV10-3
j_gene: TRBJ2-6
len: 16

CDR3aa: ATSKGGEVEAF
abundance: .
v_gene: TRBV24-1
j_gene: TRBJ1-1
len: 11

CDR3aa: ASSKEGGNTGELF
abundance: .
v_gene: TRBV21-1
j_gene: TRBJ2-2
len: 13

CDR3aa: ATSDRRGTQETQY
abundance: .
v_gene: TRBV24-1
j_gene: TRBJ2-5
len: 13

CDR3aa: ASILGATGLGEKLF
abundance: .
v_gene: TRBV6-6
j_gene: TRBJ1-4
len: 14

CDR3aa: ASSLGAEFYGYT
abundance: .
v_gene: TRBV7-3
j_gene: TRBJ1-2
len: 12

CDR3aa: ASSIQGQTEAF
abundance: .
v_gene: TRBV19
j_gene: TRBJ1-1
len: 11

CDR3aa: ASSFLTQGRQY
abundance: .
v_gene: TRBV11-2
j_gene: TRBJ2-7
len: 11

CDR3aa: ASSFDYDQPQH
abundance: .
v_gene: TRBV5-1
j_gene: TRBJ1-5
len: 11

CDR3aa: ASSFHRGGAAGELF
abundance: .
v_gene: TRBV3-1/TRBV3-2
j_gene: TRBJ2-2
len: 14

CDR3aa: SVPSSSGRGGTGELF
abundance: .
v_gene: TRBV29-1
j_gene: TRBJ2-2
len: 15

CDR3aa: ASSLVGGITATGELF
abundance: .
v_gene: TRBV7-2
j_gene: TRBJ2-2
len: 15

CDR3aa: AWSGGRGSNQPQH
abundance: .
v_gene: TRBV30
j_gene: TRBJ1-5
len: 13

CDR3aa: ASSTGTARGLRPQH
abundance: .
v_gene: TRBV7-9
j_gene: TRBJ1-5
len: 14

CDR3aa: ASSTGTAYNEQF
abundance: many
v_gene: TRBV27
j_gene: TRBJ2-1
len: 12

CDR3aa: ASSSTLSYEQY
abundance: .
v_gene: TRBV11-2
j_gene: TRBJ2-7
len: 11

CDR3aa: ASSPRQDGELF
abundance: .
v_gene: TRBV18
j_gene: TRBJ2-2
len: 11

CDR3aa: ATSATLPGTRYGYT
abundance: .
v_gene: TRBV15
j_gene: TRBJ1-2
len: 14

CDR3aa: ASLRQGSGETQY
abundance: .
v_gene: TRBV28
j_gene: TRBJ2-5
len: 12

CDR3aa: ASSTGQSLKLF
abundance: .
v_gene: TRBV27
j_gene: TRBJ1-4
len: 11